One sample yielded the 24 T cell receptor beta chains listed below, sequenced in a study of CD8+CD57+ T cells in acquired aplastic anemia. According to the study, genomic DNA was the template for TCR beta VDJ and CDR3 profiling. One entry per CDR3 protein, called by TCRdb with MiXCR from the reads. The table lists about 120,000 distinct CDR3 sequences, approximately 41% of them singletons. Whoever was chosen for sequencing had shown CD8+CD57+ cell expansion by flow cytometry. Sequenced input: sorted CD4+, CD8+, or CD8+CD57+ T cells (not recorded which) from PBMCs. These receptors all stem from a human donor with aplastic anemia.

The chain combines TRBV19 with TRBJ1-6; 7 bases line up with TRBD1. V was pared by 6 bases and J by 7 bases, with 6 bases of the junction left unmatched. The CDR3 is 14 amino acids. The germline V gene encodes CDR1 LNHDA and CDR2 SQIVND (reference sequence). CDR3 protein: CASRHRDRNSPLHF. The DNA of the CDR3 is TGTGCCAGTAGGCACCGGGACAGAAATTCACCCCTCCACTTT.

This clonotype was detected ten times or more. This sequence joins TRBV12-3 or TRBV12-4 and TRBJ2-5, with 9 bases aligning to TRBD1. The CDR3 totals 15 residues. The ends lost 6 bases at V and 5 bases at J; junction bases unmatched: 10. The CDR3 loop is CASRRDRVGVETQYF. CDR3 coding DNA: TGTGCCAGCAGGAGGGACAGGGTCGGCGTGGAGACCCAGTACTTC.

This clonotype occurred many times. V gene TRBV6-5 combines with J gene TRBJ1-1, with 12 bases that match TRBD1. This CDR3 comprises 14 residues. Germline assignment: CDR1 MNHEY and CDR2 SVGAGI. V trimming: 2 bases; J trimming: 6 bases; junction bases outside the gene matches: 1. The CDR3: CASSYGTGGSEAFF. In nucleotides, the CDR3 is TGTGCCAGCAGTTACGGGACAGGGGGCTCTGAAGCTTTCTTT.

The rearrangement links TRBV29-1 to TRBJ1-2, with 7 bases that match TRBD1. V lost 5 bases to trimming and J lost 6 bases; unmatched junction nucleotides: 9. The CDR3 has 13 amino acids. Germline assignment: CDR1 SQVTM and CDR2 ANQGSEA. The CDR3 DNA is TGCAGCGTTCCAACAGGGGATTCACATGGCTACACCTTC. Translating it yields CSVPTGDSHGYTF.

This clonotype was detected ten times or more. The CDR3 is CATRPDSVTGELFF. CDR3 nucleotide sequence: TGTGCCACCAGGCCGGACTCTGTGACCGGGGAGCTGTTTTTT. The V gene is TRBV15, the J gene TRBJ2-2; D perhaps matches TRBD2 (5 bases). The V gene's germline CDR1 is LNHNV and CDR2 YYDKDF (reference sequence). Trimming took off 6 bases at V and 5 bases at J, with 13 bases between the two ends. The CDR3 is made up of 14 amino acids.

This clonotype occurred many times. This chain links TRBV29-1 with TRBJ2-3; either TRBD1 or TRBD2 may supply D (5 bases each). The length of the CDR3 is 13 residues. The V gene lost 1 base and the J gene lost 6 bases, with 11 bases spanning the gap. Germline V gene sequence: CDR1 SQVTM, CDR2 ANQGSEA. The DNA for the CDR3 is TGCAGCGTTGAAGTGGGGACGTCGGATACGCAGTATTTT. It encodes CSVEVGTSDTQYF.

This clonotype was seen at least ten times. CDR3 DNA sequence: TGCGCCAGCAGCTTGGGACTAGCGGGGTCGAGCTCCTACAATGAGCAGTTCTTC. Its translation: CASSLGLAGSSSYNEQFF. The chain carries TRBV5-1 and TRBJ2-1; 11 bases are shared with TRBD2. V lost 0 bases to trimming and J lost 0 bases; unmatched junction nucleotides: 5. This CDR3 spans 18 amino acids. Germline-derived CDR1 and CDR2 are SGHRS and YFSETQ.

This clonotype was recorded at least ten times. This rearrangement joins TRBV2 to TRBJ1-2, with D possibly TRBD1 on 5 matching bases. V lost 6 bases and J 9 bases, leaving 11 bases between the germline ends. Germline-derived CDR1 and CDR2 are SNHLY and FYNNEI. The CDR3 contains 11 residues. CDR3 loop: CASSTGRRYTF. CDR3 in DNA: TGTGCCAGCAGCACGGGACGCCGCTACACCTTC.

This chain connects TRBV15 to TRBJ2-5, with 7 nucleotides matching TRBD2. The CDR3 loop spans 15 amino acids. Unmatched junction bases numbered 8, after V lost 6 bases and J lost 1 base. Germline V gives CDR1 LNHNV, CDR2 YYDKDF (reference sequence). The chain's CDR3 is CATRAGFGAQETQYF. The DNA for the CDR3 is TGTGCCACCAGAGCGGGATTCGGAGCCCAAGAGACCCAGTACTTC.

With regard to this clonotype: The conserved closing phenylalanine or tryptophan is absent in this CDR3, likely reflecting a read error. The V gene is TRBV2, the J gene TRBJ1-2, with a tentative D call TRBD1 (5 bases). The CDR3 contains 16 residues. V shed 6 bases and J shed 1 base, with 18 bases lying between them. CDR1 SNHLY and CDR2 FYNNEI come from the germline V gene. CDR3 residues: CASRGTYNDVNYGYTL. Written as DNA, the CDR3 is TGTGCCAGCAGGGGGACCTACAATGACGTTAACTATGGCTACACCCTC.

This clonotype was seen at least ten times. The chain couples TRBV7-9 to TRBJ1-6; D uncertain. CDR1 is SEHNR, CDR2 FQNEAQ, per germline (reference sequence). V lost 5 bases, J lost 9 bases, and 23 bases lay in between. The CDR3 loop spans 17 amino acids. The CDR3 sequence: CASSPLDAGNRASPLHF. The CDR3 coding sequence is TGTGCCAGCAGCCCCCTAGACGCGGGAAATCGGGCTTCACCCCTCCACTTT.

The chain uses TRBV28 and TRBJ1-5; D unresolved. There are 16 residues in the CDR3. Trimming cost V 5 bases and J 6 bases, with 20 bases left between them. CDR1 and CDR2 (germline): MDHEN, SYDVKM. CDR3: CASSRSGGGPSQPQHF. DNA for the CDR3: TGTGCCAGCAGTCGCAGCGGAGGAGGGCCTAGTCAGCCCCAGCATTTT.

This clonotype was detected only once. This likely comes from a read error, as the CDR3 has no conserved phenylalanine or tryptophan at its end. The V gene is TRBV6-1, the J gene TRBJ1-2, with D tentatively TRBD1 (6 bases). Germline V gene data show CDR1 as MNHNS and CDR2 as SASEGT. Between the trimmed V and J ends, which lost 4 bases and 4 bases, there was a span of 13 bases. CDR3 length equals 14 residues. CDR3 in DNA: TGTGCCAGCAGTGCCTCCCAGGGGAGCTATGGCTACACCCTC. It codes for CASSASQGSYGYTL.

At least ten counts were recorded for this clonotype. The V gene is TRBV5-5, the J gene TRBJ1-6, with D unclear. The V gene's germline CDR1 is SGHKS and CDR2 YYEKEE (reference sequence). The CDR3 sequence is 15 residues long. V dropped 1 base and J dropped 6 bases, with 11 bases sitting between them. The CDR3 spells CASSLNSPSNSPLHF. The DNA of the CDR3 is TGTGCCAGCAGCTTGAACAGCCCATCTAATTCACCCCTCCACTTT.

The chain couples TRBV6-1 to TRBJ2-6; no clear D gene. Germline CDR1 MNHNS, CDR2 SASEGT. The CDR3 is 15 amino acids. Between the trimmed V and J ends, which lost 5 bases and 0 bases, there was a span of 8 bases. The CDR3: CASSLDPSGANVLTF. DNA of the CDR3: TGTGCCAGCAGTCTCGACCCCTCTGGGGCCAACGTCCTGACTTTC.

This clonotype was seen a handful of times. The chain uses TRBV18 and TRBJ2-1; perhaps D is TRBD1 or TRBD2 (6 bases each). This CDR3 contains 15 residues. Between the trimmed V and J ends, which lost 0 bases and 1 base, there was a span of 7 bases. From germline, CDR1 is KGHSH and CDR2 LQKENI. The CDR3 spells CASSPPGGSYNEQFF. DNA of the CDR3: TGTGCCAGCTCACCACCAGGGGGGTCCTACAATGAGCAGTTCTTC.

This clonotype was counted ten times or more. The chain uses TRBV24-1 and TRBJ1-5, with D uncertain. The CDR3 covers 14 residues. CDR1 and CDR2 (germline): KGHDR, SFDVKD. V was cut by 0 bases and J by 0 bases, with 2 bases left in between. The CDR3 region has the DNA TGTGCCACCAGTGATTTGTATAGCAATCAGCCCCAGCATTTT. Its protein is CATSDLYSNQPQHF.

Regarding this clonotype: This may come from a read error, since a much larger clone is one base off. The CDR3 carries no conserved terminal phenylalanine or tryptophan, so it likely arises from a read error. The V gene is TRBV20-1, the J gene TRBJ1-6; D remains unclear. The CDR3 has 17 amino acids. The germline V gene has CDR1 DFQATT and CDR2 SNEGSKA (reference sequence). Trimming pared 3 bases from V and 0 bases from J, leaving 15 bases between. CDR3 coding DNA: TGCAGTGCTAGGGGCGGACTCCGAACCTCCTATAATTCACCCCTCCACCTT. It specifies CSARGGLRTSYNSPLHL.

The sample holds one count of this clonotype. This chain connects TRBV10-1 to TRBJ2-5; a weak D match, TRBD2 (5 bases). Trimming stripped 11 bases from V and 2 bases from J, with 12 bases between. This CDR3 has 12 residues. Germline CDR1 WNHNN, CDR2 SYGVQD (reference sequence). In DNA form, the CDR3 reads TGCGCCCTAGCCGGCGCACAAGAGACCCAGTACTTC. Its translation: CALAGAQETQYF.

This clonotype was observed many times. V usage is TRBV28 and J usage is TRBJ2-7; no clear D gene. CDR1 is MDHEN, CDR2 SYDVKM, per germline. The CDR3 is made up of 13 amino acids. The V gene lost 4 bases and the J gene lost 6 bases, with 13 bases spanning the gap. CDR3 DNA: TGTGCCAGCAGTTCCCACGGCAGAATCGAGCAGTACTTC. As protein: CASSSHGRIEQYF.

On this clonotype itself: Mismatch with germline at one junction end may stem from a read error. This CDR3 is CASSPEGGQYSEQFF. CDR3 in DNA: TGTGCCAGCAGCCCTGAAGGGGGCCAGTACAGTGAGCAGTTCTTC. V is TRBV4-2 and J is TRBJ2-1; 7 bases map to TRBD1. Germline V gene lookup returns CDR1 LGHNA and CDR2 YNFKEQ. This CDR3 region has 15 residues.

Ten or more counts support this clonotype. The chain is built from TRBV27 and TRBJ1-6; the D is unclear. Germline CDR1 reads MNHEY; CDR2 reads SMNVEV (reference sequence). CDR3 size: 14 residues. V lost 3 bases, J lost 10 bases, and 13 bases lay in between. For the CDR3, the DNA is TGTGCCAGCAGTTTTGCCGGGTTTTTCTCACCCCTCCACTTT. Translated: CASSFAGFFSPLHF.

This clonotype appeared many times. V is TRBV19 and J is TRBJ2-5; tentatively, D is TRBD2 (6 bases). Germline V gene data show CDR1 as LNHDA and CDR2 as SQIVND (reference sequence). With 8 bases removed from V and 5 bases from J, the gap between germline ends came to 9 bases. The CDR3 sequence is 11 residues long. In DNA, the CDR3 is TGTGCCAGTGGGACTTCTGAGACCCAGTACTTC. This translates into CASGTSETQYF.

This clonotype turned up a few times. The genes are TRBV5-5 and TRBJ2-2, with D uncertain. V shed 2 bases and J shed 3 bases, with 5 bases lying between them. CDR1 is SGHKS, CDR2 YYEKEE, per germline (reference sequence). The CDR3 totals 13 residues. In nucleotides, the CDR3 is TGTGCCAGCAGCTTAGCATACACCGGGGAGCTGTTTTTT. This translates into CASSLAYTGELFF.